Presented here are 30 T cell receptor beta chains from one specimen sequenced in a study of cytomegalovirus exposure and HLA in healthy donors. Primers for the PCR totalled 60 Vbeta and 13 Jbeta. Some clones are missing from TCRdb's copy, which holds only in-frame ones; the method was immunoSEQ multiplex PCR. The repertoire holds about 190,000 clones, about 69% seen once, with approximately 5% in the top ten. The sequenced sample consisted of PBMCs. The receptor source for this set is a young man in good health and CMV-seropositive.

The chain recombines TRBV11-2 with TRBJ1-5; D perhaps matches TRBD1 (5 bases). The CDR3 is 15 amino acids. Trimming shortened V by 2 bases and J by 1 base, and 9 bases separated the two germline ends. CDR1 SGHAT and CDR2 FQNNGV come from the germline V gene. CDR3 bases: TGTGCCAGCAGCTTAACGGGACTAAGCAATCAGCCCCAGCATTTT. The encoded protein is CASSLTGLSNQPQHF.

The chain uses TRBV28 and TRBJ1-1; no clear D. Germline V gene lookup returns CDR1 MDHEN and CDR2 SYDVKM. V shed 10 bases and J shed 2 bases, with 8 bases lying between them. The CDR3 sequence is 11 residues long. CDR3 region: CATRLNTEAFF. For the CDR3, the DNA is TGTGCCACTAGACTAAACACTGAAGCTTTCTTT. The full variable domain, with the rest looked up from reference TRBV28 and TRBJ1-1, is DVKVTQSSRYLVKRTGEKVFLECVQDMDHENMFWYRQDPGLGLRLIYFSYDVKMKEKGDIPEGYSVSREKKERFSLILESASTNQTSMYLCATRLNTEAFFGQGTRLTVV.

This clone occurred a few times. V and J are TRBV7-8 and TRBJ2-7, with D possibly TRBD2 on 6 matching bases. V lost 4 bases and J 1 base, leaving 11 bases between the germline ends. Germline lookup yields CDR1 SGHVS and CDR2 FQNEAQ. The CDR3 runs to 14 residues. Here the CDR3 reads CASSWFSGSYEQYF. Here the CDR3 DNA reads TGTGCCAGCAGCTGGTTTAGCGGTTCCTACGAGCAGTACTTC.

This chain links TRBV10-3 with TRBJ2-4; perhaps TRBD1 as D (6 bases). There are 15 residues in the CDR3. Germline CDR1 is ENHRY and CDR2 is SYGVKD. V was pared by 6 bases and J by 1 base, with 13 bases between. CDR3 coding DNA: TGTGCCATCAGCGAGGGGGAGACGGCCAAAAACATTCAGTACTTC. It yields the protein CAISEGETAKNIQYF.

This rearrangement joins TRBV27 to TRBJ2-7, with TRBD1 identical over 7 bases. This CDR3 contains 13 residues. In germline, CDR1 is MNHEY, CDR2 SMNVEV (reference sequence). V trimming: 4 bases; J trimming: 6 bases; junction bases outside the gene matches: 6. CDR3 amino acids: CASSSTTGSEQYF. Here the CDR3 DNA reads TGTGCCAGCAGTTCGACGACAGGGAGCGAGCAGTACTTC.

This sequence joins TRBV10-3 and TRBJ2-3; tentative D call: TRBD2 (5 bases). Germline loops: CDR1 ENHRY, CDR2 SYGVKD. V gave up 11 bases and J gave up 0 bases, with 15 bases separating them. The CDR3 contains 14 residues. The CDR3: CAVESGASTDTQYF. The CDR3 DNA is TGTGCCGTCGAGAGCGGAGCTAGCACAGATACGCAGTATTTT.

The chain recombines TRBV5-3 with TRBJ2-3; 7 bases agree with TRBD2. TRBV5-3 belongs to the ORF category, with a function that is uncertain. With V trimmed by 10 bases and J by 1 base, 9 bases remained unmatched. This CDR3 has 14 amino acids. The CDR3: CAGYVAGGTDTQYF. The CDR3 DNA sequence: TGTGCCGGGTACGTCGCGGGGGGCACAGATACGCAGTATTTT.

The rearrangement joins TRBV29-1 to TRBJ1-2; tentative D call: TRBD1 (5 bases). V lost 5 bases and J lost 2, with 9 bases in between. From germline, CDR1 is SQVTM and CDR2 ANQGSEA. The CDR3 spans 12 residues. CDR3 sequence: CSVTQENYGYTF. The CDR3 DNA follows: TGCAGCGTTACACAGGAAAACTATGGCTACACCTTC.

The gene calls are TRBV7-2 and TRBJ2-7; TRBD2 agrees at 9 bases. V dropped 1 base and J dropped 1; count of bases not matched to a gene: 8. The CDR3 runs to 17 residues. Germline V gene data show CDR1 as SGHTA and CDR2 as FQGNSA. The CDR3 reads CASSLGLSGRLSYEQYF. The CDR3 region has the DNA TGTGCCAGCAGCTTAGGACTCAGCGGGAGGCTATCCTACGAGCAGTACTTC. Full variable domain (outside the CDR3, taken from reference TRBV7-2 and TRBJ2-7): GAGVSQSPSNKVTEKGKDVELRCDPISGHTALYWYRQSLGQGLEFLIYFQGNSAPDKSGLPSDRFSAERTGGSVSTLTIQRTQQEDSAVYLCASSLGLSGRLSYEQYFGPGTRLTVT.

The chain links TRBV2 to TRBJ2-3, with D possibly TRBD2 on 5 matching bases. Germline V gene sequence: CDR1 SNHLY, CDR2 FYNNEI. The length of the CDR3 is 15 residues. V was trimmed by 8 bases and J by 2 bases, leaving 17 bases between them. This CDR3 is CASSRGDTDTDTQYF. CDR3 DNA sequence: TGTGCCAGCTCCCGGGGAGACACAGACACAGATACGCAGTATTTT. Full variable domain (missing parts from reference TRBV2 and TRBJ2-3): EPEVTQTPSHQVTQMGQEVILRCVPISNHLYFYWYRQILGQKVEFLVSFYNNEISEKSEIFDDQFSVERPDGSNFTLKIRSTKLEDSAMYFCASSRGDTDTDTQYFGPGTRLTVL.

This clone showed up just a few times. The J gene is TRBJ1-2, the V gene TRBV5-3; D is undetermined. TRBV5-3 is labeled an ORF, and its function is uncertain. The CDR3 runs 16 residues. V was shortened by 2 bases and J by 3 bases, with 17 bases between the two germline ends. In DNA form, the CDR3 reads TGTGCCAGAAGCTTCCTTCAGACTGTGATGGACTATGGCTACACCTTC. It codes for CARSFLQTVMDYGYTF.

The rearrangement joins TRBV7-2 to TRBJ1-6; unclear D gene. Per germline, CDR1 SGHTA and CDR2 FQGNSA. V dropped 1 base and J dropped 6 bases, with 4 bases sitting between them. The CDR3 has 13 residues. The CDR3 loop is CASSLESNSPLHF. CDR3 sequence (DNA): TGTGCCAGCAGCTTAGAGAGTAATTCACCCCTCCACTTT.

CDR3 in amino acids: CASSINGLAGETQYF. CDR3 DNA: TGTGCCAGTAGTATAAACGGACTAGCGGGAGAGACCCAGTACTTC. V usage is TRBV19 and J usage is TRBJ2-5; 11 bases align to TRBD2. J gave up 4 bases and V 2 bases, and 3 bases lay outside the gene matches. There are 15 residues in the CDR3. CDR1 and CDR2 from the germline V gene are LNHDA and SQIVND (reference sequence).

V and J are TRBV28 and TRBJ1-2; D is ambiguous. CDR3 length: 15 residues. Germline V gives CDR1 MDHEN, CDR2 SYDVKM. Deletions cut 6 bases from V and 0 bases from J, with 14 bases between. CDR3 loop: CASRRSGSTNYGYTF. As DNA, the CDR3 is TGTGCCAGCAGACGTTCCGGGTCCACTAACTATGGCTACACCTTC.

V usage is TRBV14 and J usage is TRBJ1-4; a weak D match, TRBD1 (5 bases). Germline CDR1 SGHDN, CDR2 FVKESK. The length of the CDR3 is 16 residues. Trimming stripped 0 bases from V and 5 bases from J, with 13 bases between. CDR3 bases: TGTGCCAGCAGCCAAGATTGGAGGGGTATAAATGAAAAACTGTTTTTT. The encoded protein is CASSQDWRGINEKLFF.

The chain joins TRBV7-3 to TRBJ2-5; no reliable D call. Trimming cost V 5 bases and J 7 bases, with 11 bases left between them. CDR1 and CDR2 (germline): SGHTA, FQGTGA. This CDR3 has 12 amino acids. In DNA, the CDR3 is TGTGCCAGCAGCCATTCTCCGGGGACCCAGTACTTC. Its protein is CASSHSPGTQYF.

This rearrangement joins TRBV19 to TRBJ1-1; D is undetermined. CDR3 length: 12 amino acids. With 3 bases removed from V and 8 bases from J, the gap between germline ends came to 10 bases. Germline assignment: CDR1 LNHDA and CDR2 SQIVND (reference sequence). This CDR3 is CASSMLAAEAFF. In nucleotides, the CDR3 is TGTGCCAGTAGTATGTTGGCGGCGGAAGCTTTCTTT.

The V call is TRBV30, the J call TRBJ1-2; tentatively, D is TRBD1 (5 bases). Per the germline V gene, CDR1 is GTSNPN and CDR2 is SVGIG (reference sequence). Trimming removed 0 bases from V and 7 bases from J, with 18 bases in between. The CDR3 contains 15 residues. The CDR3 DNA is TGTGCCTGGAGTGTAGGGACTCCACATCTGGGTGGCTACACCTTC. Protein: CAWSVGTPHLGGYTF.

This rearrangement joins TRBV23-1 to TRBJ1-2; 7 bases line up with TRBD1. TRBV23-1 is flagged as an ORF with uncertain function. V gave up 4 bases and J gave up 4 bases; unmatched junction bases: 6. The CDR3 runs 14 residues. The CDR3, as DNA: TGCGCCAGCAGTCTCGGAGGGGGCCCCTATGGCTACACCTTC. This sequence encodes CASSLGGGPYGYTF.

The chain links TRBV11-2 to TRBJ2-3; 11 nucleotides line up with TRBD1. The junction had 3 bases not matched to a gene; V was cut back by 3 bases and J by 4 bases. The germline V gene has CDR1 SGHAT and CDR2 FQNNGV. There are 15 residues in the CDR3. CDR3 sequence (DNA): TGTGCCAGCAGCTTGGGACAGGGGGTTTCAGATACGCAGTATTTT. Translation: CASSLGQGVSDTQYF.

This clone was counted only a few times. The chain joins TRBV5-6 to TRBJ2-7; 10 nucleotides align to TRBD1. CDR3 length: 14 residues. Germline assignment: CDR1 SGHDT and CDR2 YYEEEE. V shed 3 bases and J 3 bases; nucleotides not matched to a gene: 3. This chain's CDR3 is CASSWGTGVYEQYF. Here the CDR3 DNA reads TGTGCCAGCAGCTGGGGGACAGGGGTCTACGAGCAGTACTTC.

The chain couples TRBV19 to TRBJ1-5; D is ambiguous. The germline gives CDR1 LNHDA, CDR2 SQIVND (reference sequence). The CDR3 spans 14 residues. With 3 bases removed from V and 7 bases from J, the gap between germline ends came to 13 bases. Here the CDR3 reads CASSIALSGQPQHF. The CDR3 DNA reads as TGTGCCAGTAGTATCGCCCTTTCTGGCCAGCCCCAGCATTTT. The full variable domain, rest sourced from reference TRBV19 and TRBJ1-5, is DGGITQSPKYLFRKEGQNVTLSCEQNLNHDAMYWYRQDPGQGLRLIYYSQIVNDFQKGDIAEGYSVSREKKESFPLTVTSAQKNPTAFYLCASSIALSGQPQHFGDGTRLSIL.

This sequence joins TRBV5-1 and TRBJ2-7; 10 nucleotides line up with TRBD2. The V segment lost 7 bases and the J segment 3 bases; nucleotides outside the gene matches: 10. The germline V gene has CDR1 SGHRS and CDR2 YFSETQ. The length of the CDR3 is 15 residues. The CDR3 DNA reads TGCGCCAGCCGCCCGACTAGCGGGCTGCACTACGAGCAGTACTTC. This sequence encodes CASRPTSGLHYEQYF.

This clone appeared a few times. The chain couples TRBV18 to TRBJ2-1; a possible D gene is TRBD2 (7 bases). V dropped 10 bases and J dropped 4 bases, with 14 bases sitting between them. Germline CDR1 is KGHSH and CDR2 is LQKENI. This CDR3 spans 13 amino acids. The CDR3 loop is CATRGGDYNEQFF. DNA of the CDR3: TGTGCCACTCGCGGGGGCGATTACAATGAGCAGTTCTTC.

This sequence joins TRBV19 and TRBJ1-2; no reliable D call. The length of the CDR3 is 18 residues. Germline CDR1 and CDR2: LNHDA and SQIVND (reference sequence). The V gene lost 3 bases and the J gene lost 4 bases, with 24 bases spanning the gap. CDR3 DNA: TGTGCCAGTAGTATGGTTCCCCTCTTAAGGCAGGCTCCCTATGGCTACACCTTC. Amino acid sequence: CASSMVPLLRQAPYGYTF.

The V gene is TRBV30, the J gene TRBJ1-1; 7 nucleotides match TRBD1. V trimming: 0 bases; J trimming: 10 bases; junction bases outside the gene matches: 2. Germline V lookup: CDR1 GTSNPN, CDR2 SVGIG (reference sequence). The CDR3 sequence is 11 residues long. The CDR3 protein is CAWSVGDRAFF. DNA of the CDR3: TGTGCCTGGAGTGTAGGGGACAGAGCTTTCTTT.

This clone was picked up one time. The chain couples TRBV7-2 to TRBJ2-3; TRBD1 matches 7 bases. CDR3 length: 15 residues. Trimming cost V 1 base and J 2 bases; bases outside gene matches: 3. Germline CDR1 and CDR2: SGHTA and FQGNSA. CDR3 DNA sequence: TGTGCCAGCAGCTTAGGGACAGGACTCACAGATACGCAGTATTTT. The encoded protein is CASSLGTGLTDTQYF. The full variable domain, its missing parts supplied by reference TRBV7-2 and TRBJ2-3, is GAGVSQSPSNKVTEKGKDVELRCDPISGHTALYWYRQSLGQGLEFLIYFQGNSAPDKSGLPSDRFSAERTGGSVSTLTIQRTQQEDSAVYLCASSLGTGLTDTQYFGPGTRLTVL.

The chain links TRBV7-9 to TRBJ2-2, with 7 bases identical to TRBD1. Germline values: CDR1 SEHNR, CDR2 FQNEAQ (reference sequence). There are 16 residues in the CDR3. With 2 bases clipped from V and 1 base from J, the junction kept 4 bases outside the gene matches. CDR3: CASSLFRTGNTGELFF. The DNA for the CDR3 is TGTGCCAGCAGCTTATTTAGGACAGGGAACACCGGGGAGCTGTTTTTT.

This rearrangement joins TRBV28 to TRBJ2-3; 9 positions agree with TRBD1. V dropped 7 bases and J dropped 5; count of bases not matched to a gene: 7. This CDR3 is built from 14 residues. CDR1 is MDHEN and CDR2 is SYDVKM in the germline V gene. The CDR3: CASTRTGEGDTQYF. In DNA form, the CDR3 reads TGTGCCAGCACCCGGACAGGGGAAGGAGATACGCAGTATTTT.

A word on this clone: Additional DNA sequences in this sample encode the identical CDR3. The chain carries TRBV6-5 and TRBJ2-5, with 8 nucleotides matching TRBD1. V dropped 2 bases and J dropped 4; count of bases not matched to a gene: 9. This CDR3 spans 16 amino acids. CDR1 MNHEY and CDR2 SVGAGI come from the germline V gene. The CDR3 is CASSYGSGGLGETQYF. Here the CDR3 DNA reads TGTGCCAGCAGTTACGGGTCAGGGGGCTTGGGAGAGACCCAGTACTTC.